This is a list of T cell receptor beta chains from one sample in a study of T cells in Graves' hyperthyroidism and ophthalmopathy. TCRdb independently ran MiXCR on the multiplex PCR reads; one entry per CDR3 protein. The repertoire holds about 290,000 distinct CDR3 sequences, with about 16% as singletons. Input material: blood. The origin of the receptors is a woman aged 45 to 65 with Graves' hyperthyroidism that later progressed to Graves' ophthalmopathy. Each CDR3 is given with its conserved first and last residue. Fields, in order: V gene, D gene, CDR3 protein. A D gene is named only where the DNA matches it firmly.

v_gene: TRBV20-1
d_gene: .
CDR3aa: CSALNGRGHGYTF

v_gene: TRBV12-3/TRBV12-4
d_gene: TRBD2
CDR3aa: CASSPAVGGGADTQYF

v_gene: TRBV5-1
d_gene: TRBD2
CDR3aa: CASSNSTSGSYEQYF

v_gene: TRBV12-3/TRBV12-4
d_gene: TRBD2
CDR3aa: CASSLGRTSGSSYNEQFF

v_gene: TRBV20-1
d_gene: .
CDR3aa: CSARDVGQIEETQYF

v_gene: TRBV20-1
d_gene: TRBD1
CDR3aa: CSAPYDRDSSNQPQHF

v_gene: TRBV25-1
d_gene: .
CDR3aa: CASSEAWGSGANVLTF

v_gene: TRBV10-2
d_gene: .
CDR3aa: CASSLVMGPRRNTEAFF

v_gene: TRBV29-1
d_gene: .
CDR3aa: CSVVSQDYYEQYF

v_gene: TRBV20-1
d_gene: .
CDR3aa: CSARGQVPATNEKLFF

v_gene: TRBV18
d_gene: TRBD1
CDR3aa: CASSPRTGEAGEQYF

v_gene: TRBV2
d_gene: TRBD1
CDR3aa: CASSEQGAGDTQYF

v_gene: TRBV11-1
d_gene: .
CDR3aa: CASSGTLSTDTQYF

v_gene: TRBV29-1
d_gene: .
CDR3aa: CSVEEGQGSPLHF

v_gene: TRBV9
d_gene: .
CDR3aa: CASSPKGGSNQPQHF

v_gene: TRBV14
d_gene: .
CDR3aa: CASSQEWRAGELFF

v_gene: TRBV7-8
d_gene: TRBD1
CDR3aa: CASSPTGALVITEAFF

v_gene: TRBV7-9
d_gene: .
CDR3aa: CASSLHVNYGYTF

v_gene: TRBV10-1
d_gene: .
CDR3aa: CAGKRLPLGVNQPQHF

v_gene: TRBV10-2
d_gene: .
CDR3aa: CASSEISGESQPQHF

v_gene: TRBV7-9
d_gene: .
CDR3aa: CASSFGPSYEQYF

v_gene: TRBV27
d_gene: TRBD1
CDR3aa: CASSTDRASSYEQYF

v_gene: TRBV7-3
d_gene: .
CDR3aa: CASSLNPASTDTQYF

v_gene: TRBV19
d_gene: .
CDR3aa: CASSRAYQETQYF

v_gene: TRBV2
d_gene: .
CDR3aa: CASRGEMPYF

v_gene: TRBV4-1
d_gene: .
CDR3aa: CASSQDLGGVGTDTQYF

v_gene: TRBV28
d_gene: TRBD2
CDR3aa: CASSHTPGGRVDEQFF

v_gene: TRBV5-6
d_gene: .
CDR3aa: CASSLEKLPGSGNTIYF

v_gene: TRBV6-1
d_gene: TRBD2
CDR3aa: CASSALAGGTDTQYF

v_gene: TRBV28
d_gene: .
CDR3aa: CASSPRKVGNSPLHF

v_gene: TRBV4-1
d_gene: .
CDR3aa: CASSHPSGDRTETNQPQHF

v_gene: TRBV6-1
d_gene: .
CDR3aa: CASSWNRQKGPTGYTF

v_gene: TRBV28
d_gene: .
CDR3aa: CASSEYRDSYEQYF

v_gene: TRBV6-2/TRBV6-3
d_gene: TRBD1
CDR3aa: CASSYYRGTEAFF

v_gene: TRBV10-3
d_gene: TRBD2
CDR3aa: CAISESSGRDEQFF

v_gene: TRBV28
d_gene: TRBD1
CDR3aa: CASTYAGGNTGELFF

v_gene: TRBV5-4
d_gene: .
CDR3aa: CASSTRGAHYGYTF

v_gene: TRBV4-1
d_gene: .
CDR3aa: CASSQEGGTQYF

v_gene: TRBV18
d_gene: TRBD2
CDR3aa: CASSPKILAATDTQYF